The next 28 T cell receptor beta chains were all read from a single sample in a study of CXCR3-negative and CXCR3-positive naive CD8 T cells. Study results and caveats: Hydrophobicity of TRB CDR3s was greater in CXCR3-positive naive cells than in CXCR3-negative naive cells.

Libraries were UMI-labeled 5' RACE TRB cDNA. TCRdb reprocessed the 5' RACE reads, with one entry per CDR3 protein and no DNA. Recorded for this sample: about 63,000 distinct CDR3 sequences. Antigens for these TCRs are unknown. The source material was naive CXCR3+ CD8+ T cells from blood. Noted subset: CD45RO-CCR7+CD27+CD95- naive CD8+ T cells expressing CXCR3 (TNR3+). The source of these receptors is a human donor in good health. Some clones in this sample may be carry-over from other donors' samples.

The chain is built from TRBV19 and TRBJ1-1. Germline V gene data show CDR1 as LNHDA and CDR2 as SQIVND (reference sequence). The CDR3 covers 13 residues. The CDR3: CASSIAVTAEAFF.

V and J are TRBV28 and TRBJ2-7; TCRdb's D call of TRBD1 is untestable without DNA. Germline CDR1 and CDR2: MDHEN and SYDVKM. The CDR3 is 14 amino acids. CDR3 region: CASSYRVTSYEQYF.

This chain joins TRBV29-1 and TRBJ2-4; with no DNA, the TCRdb D assignment of TRBD2 cannot be verified. Germline V gives CDR1 SQVTM, CDR2 ANQGSEA. This CDR3 contains 14 residues. The CDR3: CSVDGEEAKNIQYF.

The chain carries TRBV4-3 and TRBJ2-1; TCRdb picks TRBD1, but there is no DNA to check that call. The CDR3 sequence is 17 residues long. Germline CDR1 reads LGHNA; CDR2 reads YSLEER. The CDR3: CASSQVAKGTAINEQFF.

The CDR3: CASSLETANTGELFF. The chain employs TRBV7-9 and TRBJ2-2. This CDR3 region has 15 residues. Per germline, CDR1 SEHNR and CDR2 FQNEAQ (reference sequence).

V and J are TRBV15 and TRBJ2-7. CDR1 is LNHNV and CDR2 is YYDKDF in the germline V gene (reference sequence). The CDR3 is 14 residues long. CDR3 amino acids: CATSGRILLDEQYF.

The chain has TRBV28 and TRBJ2-7; TCRdb outputs TRBD2, but without DNA this stays unchecked. The CDR3 is made up of 16 amino acids. Germline V gene data show CDR1 as MDHEN and CDR2 as SYDVKM. CDR3: CASSSTGLAGAYEQYF.

The chain is built from TRBV4-2 and TRBJ2-1; lacking DNA, the TRBD1 call made by TCRdb goes unchecked. CDR3 length: 14 residues. CDR1 is LGHNA, CDR2 YNFKEQ, per germline. CDR3 amino acids: CASSQAGGRNEQFF.

The chain recombines TRBV6-5 with TRBJ2-3. The CDR3 is 14 amino acids. Germline V gives CDR1 MNHEY, CDR2 SVGAGI. The CDR3 region is CASSYGVGTDTQYF.

The genes are TRBV29-1 and TRBJ2-1; the D gene TCRdb calls, TRBD1, cannot be checked with no DNA. The CDR3 runs 14 residues. In germline, CDR1 is SQVTM, CDR2 ANQGSEA. The CDR3 here is CSVEGQGVADEQFF.

The CDR3 is CSASDSYEQYF. The gene calls are TRBV29-1 and TRBJ2-7; the D gene TCRdb calls, TRBD1, cannot be checked with no DNA. The CDR3 is 11 amino acids. Germline V lookup: CDR1 SQVTM, CDR2 ANQGSEA.

The chain combines TRBV13 with TRBJ1-1; TCRdb reports TRBD1, a call that lacks DNA to check it against. From germline, CDR1 is PRHDT and CDR2 FYEKMQ (reference sequence). The CDR3 sequence is 17 residues long. The CDR3 reads CASSHYIRTAKNTEAFF.

V usage is TRBV19 and J usage is TRBJ2-3. This CDR3 comprises 16 residues. Germline-derived CDR1 and CDR2 are LNHDA and SQIVND (reference sequence). This CDR3 reads CASSVLGFRQADTQYF.

The chain uses TRBV25-1 and TRBJ2-1; TCRdb calls TRBD1, which cannot be checked without DNA. The CDR3 is 15 residues long. Germline V lookup: CDR1 MGHDK, CDR2 SYGVNS. CDR3 protein: CASSGDSRVLDEQFF.

The chain carries TRBV6-1 and TRBJ2-2. Per germline, CDR1 MNHNS and CDR2 SASEGT. CDR3 length equals 12 residues. CDR3: CAIDTDTGELFF.

The chain couples TRBV7-9 to TRBJ2-7; the D gene TCRdb calls, TRBD2, cannot be checked with no DNA. The CDR3 runs to 15 residues. Per germline, CDR1 SEHNR and CDR2 FQNEAQ (reference sequence). This chain's CDR3 is CASSLGGGIHYEQYF.

The chain recombines TRBV20-1 with TRBJ2-1; TCRdb's D call of TRBD2 is untestable without DNA. Germline lookup yields CDR1 DFQATT and CDR2 SNEGSKA (reference sequence). The CDR3 totals 16 residues. The CDR3 region is CSARAPGGNIYNEQFF.

The CDR3 is CASSFGTGSSYEQYF. The genes are TRBV5-1 and TRBJ2-7; TCRdb picks TRBD1, but there is no DNA to check that call. The length of the CDR3 is 15 residues. In germline, CDR1 is SGHRS, CDR2 YFSETQ.

The rearrangement uses TRBV29-1 and TRBJ2-5. The CDR3 sequence is 12 residues long. From germline, CDR1 is SQVTM and CDR2 ANQGSEA. CDR3 in amino acids: CSVESWVETQYF.

The chain is built from TRBV11-2 and TRBJ2-1; with no DNA, the TCRdb D assignment of TRBD1 cannot be verified. CDR3 length: 14 residues. Germline V gives CDR1 SGHAT, CDR2 FQNNGV. CDR3 amino acids: CASSLGTAYNEQFF.

This chain joins TRBV7-2 and TRBJ2-1. CDR1 and CDR2 (germline): SGHTA, FQGNSA. The CDR3 sequence is 14 residues long. The CDR3: CASSFRLEYNEQFF.

This chain joins TRBV27 and TRBJ2-1; TCRdb lists TRBD1, though no DNA is available to test this call. This CDR3 region has 14 residues. Germline CDR1 is MNHEY and CDR2 is SMNVEV (reference sequence). This CDR3 reads CASSLYWGANEQFF.

The chain carries TRBV29-1 and TRBJ2-1. Germline loops: CDR1 SQVTM, CDR2 ANQGSEA. The CDR3 has 18 residues. CDR3: CSVEDLIANWGSYNEQFF.

The V call is TRBV20-1, the J call TRBJ2-3; the D gene TCRdb calls, TRBD1, cannot be checked with no DNA. The CDR3 length is 15 residues. CDR1 is DFQATT, CDR2 SNEGSKA, per germline (reference sequence). CDR3 amino acids: CSANVPGEPPDTQYF.

V usage is TRBV28 and J usage is TRBJ2-7. This CDR3 is 12 amino acids long. Germline V gives CDR1 MDHEN, CDR2 SYDVKM. The CDR3 sequence is CASSSGLGEQYF.

The rearrangement joins TRBV7-9 to TRBJ2-1; TCRdb indicates TRBD2, and absent DNA this call remains unverified. In germline, CDR1 is SEHNR, CDR2 FQNEAQ (reference sequence). The CDR3 spans 13 residues. The CDR3 reads CASSTPRYNEQFF.

This chain links TRBV20-1 with TRBJ2-3; TCRdb returns TRBD2, unconfirmable since there is no DNA. Germline assignment: CDR1 DFQATT and CDR2 SNEGSKA (reference sequence). The CDR3 has 14 residues. CDR3 sequence reads: CSARGLELSDTQYF.

This rearrangement joins TRBV29-1 to TRBJ2-5. The CDR3 sequence is 13 residues long. Germline lookup yields CDR1 SQVTM and CDR2 ANQGSEA. The CDR3 loop is CSVEGPETETQYF.